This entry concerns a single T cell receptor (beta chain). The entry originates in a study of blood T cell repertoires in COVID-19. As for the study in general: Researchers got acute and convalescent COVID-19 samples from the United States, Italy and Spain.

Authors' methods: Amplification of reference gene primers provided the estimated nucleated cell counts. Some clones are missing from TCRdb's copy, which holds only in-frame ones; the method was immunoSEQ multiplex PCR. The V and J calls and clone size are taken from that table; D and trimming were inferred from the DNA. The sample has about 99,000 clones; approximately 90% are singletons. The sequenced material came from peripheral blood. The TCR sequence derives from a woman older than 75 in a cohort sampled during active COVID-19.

CDR3 in DNA: TGCGCCAGCAGCTTGGATGGCCAGAGCACAGATACGCAGTATTTT. Translation gives CASSLDGQSTDTQYF. V usage is TRBV5-1 and J usage is TRBJ2-3; no clear D gene. This CDR3 has 15 residues. CDR1 is SGHRS, CDR2 YFSETQ, per germline. V was trimmed by 0 bases and J by 0 bases, leaving 8 bases between them.